These T cell receptor beta chains were read from a single sample in a study of T cell changes during pregnancy in multiple sclerosis. Using immunoSEQ multiplex PCR, the repertoire was profiled, and TCRdb retains in-frame clones only, with some absent. The sample yields about 64,000 clones, 92% seen once. The starting material was peripheral blood, obtained in the second trimester of pregnancy. Source of these receptors: a female donor with multiple sclerosis, enrolled in a pregnancy study. Both conserved end residues are part of each CDR3. A D gene is named only where the DNA matches it firmly. The size entry is marked missing in some rows and otherwise reads once, few, many or a size class.

D: NA; V: TRBV30; size: NA; J: TRBJ2-7; DNA: TGTGCCTGGAGTAAAGGGGGACACGAGCAGTACTTC; CDR3: CAWSKGGHEQYF
D: NA; V: TRBV5-1; size: NA; J: TRBJ2-3; DNA: TGCGCCAGCAGCGCGGCCTTGCACCCGGGCACAGATACGCAGTATTTT; CDR3: CASSAALHPGTDTQYF
D: TRBD2; V: TRBV27; size: NA; J: TRBJ2-2; DNA: TGTGCCACCGGAGGTAGCGGGAGTTCCGGGGAGCTGTTTTTT; CDR3: CATGGSGSSGELFF
D: NA; V: TRBV5-6; size: NA; J: TRBJ2-7; DNA: TGTGCCAGCAGCTTCGGGGACGAGCAGTACTTC; CDR3: CASSFGDEQYF
D: TRBD1; V: TRBV5-1; size: NA; J: TRBJ2-5; DNA: TGCGCCAGCAGCTTGGAGGCAGGGGGCCGTGAGACCCAGTACTTC; CDR3: CASSLEAGGRETQYF
D: TRBD2; V: TRBV7-9; size: NA; J: TRBJ2-1; DNA: TGTGCCAGCAGCTCCACCGGGACTAGCAATGAGCAGTTCTTC; CDR3: CASSSTGTSNEQFF
D: NA; V: TRBV11-2; size: NA; J: TRBJ1-1; DNA: TGTGCCAGCAGGCGCACTGAAGCTTTCTTT; CDR3: CASRRTEAFF
D: TRBD2; V: TRBV4-3; size: NA; J: TRBJ2-3; DNA: TGCGCCAGCAGCCAAGCTCGAGGACTAGCGGGAGGCACAGATACGCAGTATTTT; CDR3: CASSQARGLAGGTDTQYF
D: TRBD1; V: TRBV5-1; size: NA; J: TRBJ2-7; DNA: TGCGCCAGCAGCTTAGGGACAGTAAGAAACTACGAGCAGTACTTC; CDR3: CASSLGTVRNYEQYF
D: TRBD2; V: TRBV5-4; size: NA; J: TRBJ2-5; DNA: TGTGCCAGCAGCCGGCCCACTAGCGGGAGATCAGAGACCCAGTACTTC; CDR3: CASSRPTSGRSETQYF
D: TRBD1; V: TRBV19; size: NA; J: TRBJ1-2; DNA: TGTGCCAGTAGTACTACAGGGGAACACTATGGCTACACCTTC; CDR3: CASSTTGEHYGYTF
D: NA; V: TRBV30; size: NA; J: TRBJ2-1; DNA: TGTGCCTGGAGTCGGGGGAGCTCCTACAATGAGCAGTTCTTC; CDR3: CAWSRGSSYNEQFF
D: NA; V: TRBV6-5; size: NA; J: TRBJ2-2; DNA: TGTGCCAGCAGTTACTCCAGGGATTCCGGGGAGCTGTTTTTT; CDR3: CASSYSRDSGELFF
D: TRBD1; V: TRBV28; size: once; J: TRBJ1-5; DNA: TGTGCCAGCAGTCTGCCCGGGACAGGGGGCAGCAATCAGCCCCAGCATTTT; CDR3: CASSLPGTGGSNQPQHF
D: NA; V: TRBV7-2; size: NA; J: TRBJ2-5; DNA: TGTGCCAGCAGCGTGGACTCATTAGAGACCCAGTACTTC; CDR3: CASSVDSLETQYF
D: TRBD2; V: TRBV6-4; size: NA; J: TRBJ2-3; DNA: TGTGCCAGCAGTGACTCGAATTTTAACGGGAGGGGCACAGATACGCAGTATTTT; CDR3: CASSDSNFNGRGTDTQYF
D: TRBD2; V: TRBV29-1; size: once; J: TRBJ2-5; DNA: TGCAGCGTTGTGACTAGCGGAGAGACCCAGTACTTC; CDR3: CSVVTSGETQYF
D: TRBD1; V: TRBV16; size: NA; J: TRBJ2-5; DNA: TGTGCCAGCAGCCAACACGGGACAGGACAAGAGACCCAGTACTTC; CDR3: CASSQHGTGQETQYF
D: NA; V: TRBV6-1; size: few; J: TRBJ2-3; DNA: TGTGCCAGCAGTGGCTTAGCCCTCCGAGGCACAGATACGCAGTATTTT; CDR3: CASSGLALRGTDTQYF
D: TRBD1; V: TRBV11-2; size: NA; J: TRBJ1-3; DNA: TGTGCCAGCAGCTTGACAGGGGGTAAGGGCTCTGGAAACACCATATATTTT; CDR3: CASSLTGGKGSGNTIYF
D: NA; V: TRBV7-3; size: NA; J: TRBJ1-1; DNA: TGTGCCAGCAGCTTAAGTATCAACACTGAAGCTTTCTTT; CDR3: CASSLSINTEAFF
D: TRBD1; V: TRBV7-7; size: NA; J: TRBJ2-3; DNA: TGTGCCAGCAGCCGGGACAGGGAATTGGCAGATACGCAGTATTTT; CDR3: CASSRDRELADTQYF
D: TRBD1; V: TRBV5-4; size: once; J: TRBJ2-5; DNA: TGTGCCAGCAGCCCCGGGGACAGGGGCCAAGAGACCCAGTACTTC; CDR3: CASSPGDRGQETQYF
D: TRBD2; V: TRBV27; size: NA; J: TRBJ2-1; DNA: TGTGCCAGCAAGGCTAGCGGGAGGGGTGAGCAGTTCTTC; CDR3: CASKASGRGEQFF
D: TRBD2; V: TRBV13; size: NA; J: TRBJ2-1; DNA: TGTGCCAGCAGCTTAGGCGGGAGTGGGCTAGCGGTTGCTCTTGATGAGCAGTTCTTC; CDR3: CASSLGGSGLAVALDEQFF
D: TRBD2; V: TRBV5-6; size: NA; J: TRBJ2-3; DNA: TGTGCCAGCAGCGGGCGGGGGTTTGGAGATACGCAGTATTTT; CDR3: CASSGRGFGDTQYF
D: NA; V: TRBV5-4; size: NA; J: TRBJ2-1; DNA: TGTGCCAGCAGCACGGAGGGCAGGGTGCTCAATGAGCAGTTCTTC; CDR3: CASSTEGRVLNEQFF
D: NA; V: TRBV19; size: NA; J: TRBJ1-5; DNA: TGTGCCAGTAGTATGGTAGACGGAGGGATCGGCAATCAGCCCCAGCATTTT; CDR3: CASSMVDGGIGNQPQHF
D: NA; V: TRBV2; size: NA; J: TRBJ2-7; DNA: TGTGCCAGCAGTGGGTGGAGTAGCTCCTACGAGCAGTACTTC; CDR3: CASSGWSSSYEQYF
D: NA; V: TRBV6-1; size: NA; J: TRBJ1-5; DNA: TGTGCCAGCATCGGACAGATTAGCAATCAGCCCCAGCATTTT; CDR3: CASIGQISNQPQHF
D: TRBD2; V: TRBV2; size: once; J: TRBJ2-3; DNA: TGTGCCAGCGGTGGCGGGAGGGCCACAGATACGCAGTATTTT; CDR3: CASGGGRATDTQYF
D: TRBD1; V: TRBV10-3; size: NA; J: TRBJ1-2; DNA: TGTGCCACCAGCCTAGGACAGGGTGATGGCTACACCTTC; CDR3: CATSLGQGDGYTF
D: TRBD2; V: TRBV11-2; size: NA; J: TRBJ2-1; DNA: TGTGCCAGCAGCTTTGGACTAGCGGGAGGTCAGTTCTTC; CDR3: CASSFGLAGGQFF
D: NA; V: TRBV7-2; size: NA; J: TRBJ1-5; DNA: TGTGCCAGCAGCTTACAGGTCCGACAGCCCCAGCATTTT; CDR3: CASSLQVRQPQHF
D: TRBD1; V: TRBV6-1; size: few; J: TRBJ1-5; DNA: TGTGCCAGCAGTGCCTCCGGAACAGGGGAAAATCAGCCCCAGCATTTT; CDR3: CASSASGTGENQPQHF
D: TRBD1; V: TRBV30; size: NA; J: TRBJ1-2; DNA: TGTGCCTGGAGTTTGGGACAGGATGCTGGCTACACCTTC; CDR3: CAWSLGQDAGYTF
D: NA; V: TRBV5-1; size: NA; J: TRBJ1-3; DNA: TGCGCCAGCAGCTTGGCAGGGGTGGTTGGAAACACCATATATTTT; CDR3: CASSLAGVVGNTIYF
D: NA; V: TRBV18; size: medium-sized; J: TRBJ1-2; DNA: TGTGCCAGCTCACCCCCACGAGCACAGGTCCGTGGCTACACCTTC; CDR3: CASSPPRAQVRGYTF
D: TRBD1; V: TRBV7-2; size: NA; J: TRBJ2-5; DNA: TGTGCCAGCAGCCCCCTCGGGACAGGGGTCGAGACCCAGTACTTC; CDR3: CASSPLGTGVETQYF
D: NA; V: TRBV10-3; size: NA; J: TRBJ2-1; DNA: TGTGCCATCCGACCCTGGGGGGACGAGCAGTTCTTC; CDR3: CAIRPWGDEQFF
D: TRBD1; V: TRBV27; size: NA; J: TRBJ1-5; DNA: TGTGCCAGCAGTTTTTCACGGACAGGTCAACTCGGGGAACATCAGCCCCAGCATTTT; CDR3: CASSFSRTGQLGEHQPQHF
D: NA; V: TRBV30; size: NA; J: TRBJ2-7; DNA: TGTGCCTGGAGGACGCGGGCCTACGAGCAGTACTTC; CDR3: CAWRTRAYEQYF
D: TRBD1; V: TRBV7-2; size: NA; J: TRBJ1-2; DNA: TGTGCCAGCAGCGCGGGCCGGGACAGGGAATCCCACTTC; CDR3: CASSAGRDRESHF
D: NA; V: TRBV7-9; size: NA; J: TRBJ1-2; DNA: TGTGCCAGCAGCTCCCAGGGATTCTCCGGCTACACCTTC; CDR3: CASSSQGFSGYTF
D: NA; V: TRBV27; size: NA; J: TRBJ1-4; DNA: TGTGCCAGCCGGTGGAATGAAAAACTGTTTTTT; CDR3: CASRWNEKLFF